The 8 T cell receptor beta chains in this list originate from one sample, sequenced in a study of T cells after yellow fever vaccination. TCRdb recomputed calls from the 5' RACE reads with MiXCR, one row per CDR3 protein. The profile shows some 560,000 distinct CDR3 sequences, 15% to 20% of them singletons. The input for sequencing was PBMCs, taken 15 days after the yellow fever booster vaccination. These receptors were taken from a man younger than 45 who received the YFV17D yellow fever vaccine.

This chain connects TRBV7-6 to TRBJ2-1; tentatively, D is TRBD2 (6 bases). This CDR3 comprises 12 residues. The germline gives CDR1 SGHVS, CDR2 FNYEAQ. With 5 bases removed from V and 8 bases from J, the gap between germline ends came to 10 bases. Here the CDR3 reads CASSPPGDEQFF. DNA of the CDR3: TGTGCCAGCAGCCCACCGGGGGATGAGCAGTTCTTC. Using reference TRBV7-6 and TRBJ2-1 for the parts outside the CDR3, the full variable domain is GAGVSQSPRYKVTKRGQDVALRCDPISGHVSLYWYRQALGQGPEFLTYFNYEAQQDKSGLPNDRFSAERPEGSISTLTIQRTEQRDSAMYRCASSPPGDEQFFGPGTRLTVL.

This clonotype showed up just a few times. The chain has TRBV12-3 or TRBV12-4 and TRBJ2-7; maybe TRBD1 (6 bases). With 3 bases removed from V and 5 bases from J, the gap between germline ends came to 14 bases. There are 14 residues in the CDR3. As DNA, the CDR3 is TGTGCCAGCAGTTTTCCAGGGGTCACGAACGAGCAGTACTTC. It codes for CASSFPGVTNEQYF.

The V call is TRBV28, the J call TRBJ2-1; no definite D call. The CDR3 covers 16 residues. Germline V CDR1 and CDR2: MDHEN, SYDVKM. V was shortened by 5 bases and J by 1 base, with 15 bases between the two germline ends. Here the CDR3 DNA reads TGTGCCAGCAGTACCCTTAGGGTCCGATCCTACAATGAGCAGTTCTTC. Translating gives CASSTLRVRSYNEQFF.

V is TRBV7-2 and J is TRBJ2-3; D not resolved. Germline CDR1 and CDR2: SGHTA and FQGNSA. Trimming removed 5 bases from V and 10 bases from J, with 10 bases in between. The CDR3 is 11 residues long. The CDR3: CASSLLSAQYF. CDR3 coding DNA: TGTGCCAGCAGCCTCCTAAGTGCGCAGTATTTT.

This clonotype occurred a few times. The chain joins TRBV3-1 to TRBJ2-4; no definite D call. The CDR3 runs 12 residues. V lost 0 bases and J lost 6, with 3 bases in between. Per the germline V gene, CDR1 is LGHDT and CDR2 is YNNKEL (reference sequence). CDR3 bases: TGTGCCAGCAGCCAAGAAGTAAACATTCAGTACTTC. Protein: CASSQEVNIQYF.

The V call is TRBV5-6, the J call TRBJ2-1; D not certain. The CDR3 is made up of 14 amino acids. Germline V lookup: CDR1 SGHDT, CDR2 YYEEEE. V dropped 2 bases and J dropped 5 bases, with 11 bases sitting between them. CDR3 sequence reads: CASSFGQPHNEQFF. DNA for the CDR3: TGTGCCAGCAGCTTCGGGCAGCCCCACAATGAGCAGTTCTTC.

This chain uses TRBV12-3 or TRBV12-4 with TRBJ1-4, with a weak D call TRBD1 (6 bases). V dropped 3 bases and J dropped 2 bases, with 13 bases sitting between them. The CDR3 length is 16 residues. DNA of the CDR3: TGTGCCAGCAGTTTGTGGGGGGCTGGGACTAATGAAAAACTGTTTTTT. Protein product: CASSLWGAGTNEKLFF.

The chain carries TRBV10-3 and TRBJ2-7; either TRBD1 or TRBD2 may supply D (5 bases each). V was pared by 4 bases and J by 3 bases, with 7 bases between. From germline, CDR1 is ENHRY and CDR2 SYGVKD. The CDR3 extends over 12 amino acids. The CDR3 coding sequence is TGTGCCATCAGTGGGGACGGCTACGAGCAGTACTTC. Its translation: CAISGDGYEQYF.